This TCR beta chain was sequenced for a study of blood T cell repertoires in COVID-19 (dated by TCRdb to 2020 to 2021). As for the study more broadly: Samples covering the acute and convalescent phases of COVID-19 were provided by collaborators in the United States, Italy and Spain. The material from the prospective study consisted of cDNA or gDNA derived from T cells, B-cell-depleted T cells, or PBMCs. Deeply sampled blood TCRbeta repertoires from subjects exposed to, actively infected with, or recovered from COVID-19 were included in the dataset. The repertoires were made available in a free public database intended to serve as a resource for research on the immune response to SARS-CoV-2. The samples were drawn from two sources: the first 160 participants of the ongoing ImmuneRACE study, and 1,000 to 1,500 subjects contributed by 6 global collaborators. The sample metadata nearly always contained a de-identified subject ID, COVID-19 status, age in years and sex. HLA class I and class II types, where available, came from metadata supplied by the sample provider rather than from assay-based typing. General study outcomes and caveats: How much clinical and demographic metadata was included differed by source and by participant, and the metadata was provided uncurated.

TCRbeta CDR3 regions were amplified from genomic DNA using the immunoSEQ Assay, a bias-controlled multiplex PCR. As for how the authors treated the data: The number of nucleated cells in each sample was estimated from the amplification of reference gene primers within the assay. To quantify the absolute abundance of each unique TCRbeta CDR3 rearrangement, sequence reads were collapsed and filtered. For each sample, productive Simpson clonality was calculated as the square root of Simpson's diversity index over productive rearrangements. In its TCRdb copy, this immuneACCESS table keeps in-frame sequences only and misses some clones. Where compared with another copy, unresolved V genes explain less than half of these, and the others have no known cause. D and trimming come from the DNA, and the V and J calls and clone size come from that table. In all, the sample holds a few hundred thousand clones, and roughly 87% of those were seen once. The ten largest clones take up 2.5% to 3% of the sample.

Comments on this clone: Its antigen target is currently unknown. No much larger clonotype is one base removed from it; base qualities were not supplied.

The V end loses 5 bases and the J end loses 5 bases, and a stretch of 9 bases separates them. The CDR3 goes from the cysteine to the phenylalanine over 12 residues. CDR3 DNA only is kept here, 36 bases in frame from base 1. CDR1 and CDR2 are read off the germline V gene (reference sequence) as LNHDA and SQIVND. Participants in the prospective study were aged roughly 18 to 89 years, lived in 24 United States geographic areas, and enrolled through a virtual design. Cohort assignment in the prospective study relied on participant-reported clinical history from a screening survey and a study questionnaire. ImmuneRACE Cohort 3 recovered participants were defined by two consecutive negative NP/OP PCR tests, healthcare professional clearance, or symptom resolution. Each participant in the prospective study had whole blood, serum and a nasopharyngeal or oropharyngeal swab collected by mobile phlebotomists. Participants in the prospective study had the option to provide additional blood draws and questionnaires over an approximately 2-month period. Before DNA extraction, blood samples from the prospective study were shipped at room temperature or frozen.

The V and J genes are TRBV19 and TRBJ1-1; the D gene is possibly TRBD1, with 5 bases matching. The sequence derives from a woman aged 25 to 39 who had recovered from COVID-19. Sequencing was carried out using PBMCs or T cells enriched from blood (not recorded which). The nucleotide sequence reads as follows: TGTGCCAGTAGTCAGGGCCCTACTGAAGCTTTCTTT. The resulting protein is CASSQGPTEAFF.